Listed here are 22 T cell receptor beta chains from one sample, sequenced in a study of regulatory T cells in long-lasting Graves disease. The sample's time point: persistent/refractory GD, antithyroid drugs over 5 years with positive TRAb. Researchers made the TCR library from RNA that was extracted from PBMCs. CDR3 regions were amplified by Arm-PCR using iRepertoire HTBI primers to build TCR beta libraries. In TCRdb, the multiplex PCR reads were re-called with MiXCR into one record per CDR3 protein. Of 400,000 or so distinct CDR3 sequences listed, less than 25% are singletons. The material was peripheral blood mononuclear cells (PBMCs), obtained when the disease was refractory, from a patient treated with antithyroid drugs. The receptors shown here come from a female donor with Graves disease.

This clonotype was counted only a few times. The chain combines TRBV24-1 with TRBJ2-7, with TRBD1 identical over 9 bases. The CDR3 contains 15 residues. The V segment lost 3 bases and the J segment 3 bases; nucleotides outside the gene matches: 5. Per the germline V gene, CDR1 is KGHDR and CDR2 is SFDVKD. As DNA, the CDR3 is TGTGCCACCAGTGATCCCGGGACAGGGTTCTACGAGCAGTACTTC. Amino acids: CATSDPGTGFYEQYF.

CDR3 coding DNA: TGTGCCAGCAGCTTATCTGACAGGGGTGTGGGGAAACTGTTTTTT. As protein: CASSLSDRGVGKLFF. The V and J genes are TRBV7-9 and TRBJ1-4, with 8 bases aligning to TRBD1. From germline, CDR1 is SEHNR and CDR2 FQNEAQ (reference sequence). The CDR3 is 15 amino acids. Trimming took 2 bases from V and 11 from J; bases not matched to a gene: 10.

This clonotype was detected ten times or more. This chain joins TRBV27 and TRBJ1-1, with 9 bases fitting TRBD1. This CDR3 spans 14 amino acids. After removal of 6 bases from V and 8 bases from J, the junction contained 10 bases not matched to a gene. Germline V gene data show CDR1 as MNHEY and CDR2 as SMNVEV (reference sequence). CDR3 bases: TGTGCCAGCAGAAAAACCGGGACAGGGACGGAAGCTTTCTTT. This encodes CASRKTGTGTEAFF.

This clonotype was detected many times. The chain combines TRBV10-1 with TRBJ1-2; a possible D gene is TRBD1 (6 bases). CDR1 is WNHNN and CDR2 is SYGVQD in the germline V gene (reference sequence). Trimming shortened V by 5 bases and J by 4 bases, and 11 bases separated the two germline ends. The CDR3 sequence is 13 residues long. In nucleotides, the CDR3 is TGCGCCAGCAGTAACGACAGGATCTATGGCTACACCTTC. As protein: CASSNDRIYGYTF.

The rearrangement joins TRBV20-1 to TRBJ1-3; D gene ambiguous. CDR1 and CDR2 (germline): DFQATT, SNEGSKA (reference sequence). The CDR3 totals 14 residues. Trimming left V 3 bases short and J 2 bases short, with 11 bases between. CDR3 DNA: TGCAGTGCTAGGACCCGATGGGCTGGAAACACCATATATTTT. It translates to CSARTRWAGNTIYF.

This clonotype was seen many times. The J gene is TRBJ2-6, the V gene TRBV11-2; tentative D call: TRBD2 (6 bases). Trimming shortened V by 2 bases and J by 0 bases, and 14 bases separated the two germline ends. The CDR3 extends over 18 amino acids. Germline V lookup: CDR1 SGHAT, CDR2 FQNNGV. The CDR3 nucleotides are TGTGCCAGCAGCTTACTGGGGACTGGGAGCTCTGGGGCCAACGTCCTGACTTTC. Protein sequence: CASSLLGTGSSGANVLTF.

This clonotype was seen repeatedly, ten times or more. CDR3 region: CSAYRTGEWKEAFF. Written as DNA, the CDR3 is TGCAGTGCCTACCGGACAGGGGAATGGAAGGAAGCTTTCTTT. The V call is TRBV20-1, the J call TRBJ1-1; 9 nucleotides match TRBD1. Germline V gene lookup returns CDR1 DFQATT and CDR2 SNEGSKA (reference sequence). There are 14 residues in the CDR3. J lost 8 bases, V lost 6 bases, and 13 bases had no gene match.

The chain employs TRBV27 and TRBJ2-7; no clear D. There are 12 residues in the CDR3. The V gene's germline CDR1 is MNHEY and CDR2 SMNVEV (reference sequence). Trimming removed 5 bases at V and 7 bases at J, with 12 bases between. CDR3 sequence: CASSPTYGEQYF. The CDR3 DNA sequence: TGTGCCAGCAGTCCTACCTACGGGGAGCAGTACTTC.

The J gene is TRBJ1-2, the V gene TRBV7-2; D unclear. The CDR3 is made up of 17 amino acids. Germline values: CDR1 SGHTA, CDR2 FQGNSA. V dropped 5 bases and J dropped 4 bases, with 23 bases sitting between them. CDR3 sequence reads: CASSRPGGQDSLYGYTF. The CDR3 region has the DNA TGTGCCAGCAGCCGACCTGGAGGGCAGGACTCACTCTATGGCTACACCTTC.

The V and J genes are TRBV29-1 and TRBJ2-2; D gene unclear. Per germline, CDR1 SQVTM and CDR2 ANQGSEA. Trimming took 4 bases from V and 1 from J, leaving 4 bases between them. The CDR3 has 12 amino acids. The CDR3 sequence: CSVGRNTGELFF. DNA of the CDR3: TGCAGCGTTGGAAGGAACACCGGGGAGCTGTTTTTT.

About this clonotype: Possible read error: a much larger clone is one base away. This is likely a read error, given that the CDR3 carries no conserved phenylalanine or tryptophan at its end. V is TRBV6-1 and J is TRBJ1-2; 7 bases match TRBD1. The CDR3 is 15 residues long. Per the germline V gene, CDR1 is MNHNS and CDR2 is SASEGT. J lost 0 bases, V lost 6 bases, and 7 bases had no gene match. The DNA for the CDR3 is TGTGCCAGCAGAACGGACAGGCTCACTAACTATGGCTACACCCTC. Its protein product is CASRTDRLTNYGYTL.

The rearrangement uses TRBV18 and TRBJ2-1, with 8 bases aligning to TRBD2. The CDR3 contains 14 residues. CDR1 KGHSH and CDR2 LQKENI come from the germline V gene. V shed 6 bases, J shed 8 bases, and the junction held 9 bases outside the gene matches. The CDR3 sequence is CASSPRGGFDEQFF. The CDR3 coding sequence is TGTGCCAGCTCCCCCCGGGGGGGATTCGATGAGCAGTTCTTC.

This clonotype was detected ten times or more. This chain joins TRBV18 and TRBJ2-5; D not certain. CDR1 and CDR2 from the germline V gene are KGHSH and LQKENI. V was cut by 11 bases and J by 2 bases, with 15 bases left in between. The CDR3 extends over 13 amino acids. Here the CDR3 reads CAPDGTAQETQYF. The CDR3 nucleotides read TGTGCCCCCGACGGCACGGCACAAGAGACCCAGTACTTC.

This chain joins TRBV28 and TRBJ2-3; 7 positions agree with TRBD2. CDR1 MDHEN and CDR2 SYDVKM come from the germline V gene. V lost 5 bases, J lost 0 bases, and 5 bases stayed unmatched. The CDR3 has 15 amino acids. This CDR3 is CASSRGGYSTDTQYF. CDR3 DNA sequence: TGTGCCAGCAGTCGCGGGGGTTACAGCACAGATACGCAGTATTTT.

At least ten counts were recorded for this clonotype. The chain combines TRBV20-1 with TRBJ1-1, with 8 bases fitting TRBD1. The CDR3 has 14 residues. Germline CDR1 and CDR2: DFQATT and SNEGSKA (reference sequence). V lost 2 bases, J lost 1 base, and 3 bases stayed unmatched. The CDR3 DNA follows: TGCAGTGCTAGATCGGGGACAGGGAACACTGAAGCTTTCTTT. Amino acid sequence: CSARSGTGNTEAFF.

This chain uses TRBV20-1 with TRBJ1-4; TRBD1 is a possible D gene (5 bases). V was trimmed by 0 bases and J by 0 bases, leaving 11 bases between them. The CDR3 spans 16 residues. The germline V gene has CDR1 DFQATT and CDR2 SNEGSKA (reference sequence). The CDR3 nucleotides read TGCAGTGCTAGAGATTATGGGACGGCAACTAATGAAAAACTGTTTTTT. It codes for CSARDYGTATNEKLFF.

For this clonotype: With a much larger clone just one base away, this may be a read error. In DNA, the CDR3 is TGTGCCGCCAGCGGGTCCGGGACTAGAGGAGAGACCCAGTACTTC. Residues: CAASGSGTRGETQYF. This chain uses TRBV15 with TRBJ2-5; 8 nucleotides agree with TRBD2. This CDR3 has 15 amino acids. Germline CDR1 and CDR2: LNHNV and YYDKDF (reference sequence).

At least ten counts were recorded for this clonotype. The chain employs TRBV10-3 and TRBJ1-2; D may be TRBD1 (5 bases). The CDR3 is 19 amino acids. Germline CDR1 is ENHRY and CDR2 is SYGVKD. Trimming took 0 bases from V and 5 from J, leaving 25 bases between them. CDR3 DNA sequence: TGTGCCATCAGTGAGTCCCGTGCCAGGGAGGCCCTAACTGGATATGGCTACACCTTC. Its protein product is CAISESRAREALTGYGYTF.

CDR3 bases: TGTGCCACCAGTGATTTTGAAAGGGGCGGGTTCGATGAGCAGTTCTTC. It is translated as CATSDFERGGFDEQFF. The chain uses TRBV24-1 and TRBJ2-1, with D perhaps TRBD1 or TRBD2 (5 bases each). Germline CDR1 reads KGHDR; CDR2 reads SFDVKD. V shed 1 base and J shed 8 bases, with 17 bases lying between them. The CDR3 has 16 residues.

The chain joins TRBV6-1 to TRBJ2-7; the match to TRBD2 covers 10 bases. The CDR3 covers 15 residues. Germline V gene lookup returns CDR1 MNHNS and CDR2 SASEGT. Trimming took 8 bases from V and 5 from J; bases not matched to a gene: 12. The DNA of the CDR3 is TGTGCCAGCTCCGTCCTAGCGGGAGCTACTGACGAGCAGTACTTC. Its translation is CASSVLAGATDEQYF.

This clonotype showed up many times. The V gene is TRBV6-1, the J gene TRBJ1-5; D not certain. Germline CDR1 reads MNHNS; CDR2 reads SASEGT. The V gene lost 6 bases and the J gene lost 3 bases, with 9 bases spanning the gap. This CDR3 comprises 13 residues. The CDR3 DNA follows: TGTGCCAGCAGCCCGGAAATCAATCAGCCCCAGCATTTT. Its translation: CASSPEINQPQHF.

The V gene is TRBV6-9, the J gene TRBJ1-3; possible D gene TRBD1, 6 bases. Trimming removed 3 bases from V and 3 bases from J, with 9 bases in between. This CDR3 contains 14 residues. CDR1 is MNHGY, CDR2 SVAAGI, per germline. The CDR3 here is CASSYGQNGNTIYF. DNA of the CDR3: TGTGCCAGCAGTTACGGACAGAATGGAAACACCATATATTTT.